These 16 T cell receptor beta chains came from one sample sequenced in a study of T-cell memory formation after mild COVID-19. TCRdb called the 5' RACE reads again in MiXCR, with one record for every CDR3 protein. The sample lists hundreds of thousands of distinct CDR3 sequences, roughly a quarter seen once, with roughly 14% in the top ten. Input material: PBMCs or a T cell subset sorted from them (not recorded which). All receptors derive from an adult woman who had mild COVID-19 (a few samples of this study predate the infection). Cell type and time point are not known.

This chain connects TRBV12-3 or TRBV12-4 to TRBJ2-7, with D tentatively TRBD2 (5 bases). The CDR3 is 12 amino acids. Trimming shortened V by 3 bases and J by 7 bases, and 10 bases separated the two germline ends. DNA of the CDR3: TGTGCCAGCAGTTTCTCTAGCAGTGAGCAGTACTTC. Translated, it gives CASSFSSSEQYF.

The V gene is TRBV20-1, the J gene TRBJ1-2; D might be TRBD1 (6 bases). The CDR3 runs to 16 residues. Germline values: CDR1 DFQATT, CDR2 SNEGSKA (reference sequence). The germline V and J ends were trimmed by 6 bases and 4 bases, with 24 bases remaining between them. CDR3 region: CSAKGPQGIVVYGYTF. The CDR3 bases are TGCAGTGCGAAAGGCCCGCAGGGGATAGTGGTCTATGGCTACACCTTC.

V gene TRBV7-6 combines with J gene TRBJ2-7, with D uncertain. The CDR3 consists of 15 residues. V was clipped by 1 base and J by 1 base, with 11 bases between them. Germline loops: CDR1 SGHVS, CDR2 FNYEAQ. The CDR3 bases are TGTGCCAGCAGCTTAGTGGCAGAGTATTCCTACGAGCAGTACTTC. Its protein is CASSLVAEYSYEQYF.

The chain has TRBV6-5 and TRBJ2-7; tentative D call: TRBD1 (6 bases). The V and J ends lost 0 bases and 4 bases respectively, with 16 bases between them. Germline CDR1 is MNHEY and CDR2 is SVGAGI. This CDR3 spans 16 amino acids. DNA of the CDR3: TGTGCCAGCAGTTACTCCGGACAGTGGGGTATATACGAGCAGTACTTC. It encodes CASSYSGQWGIYEQYF.

In its sample, this clonotype was seen a few times. This chain links TRBV20-1 with TRBJ2-1; TRBD1 matches at 7 bases. In germline, CDR1 is DFQATT, CDR2 SNEGSKA (reference sequence). The V gene end was trimmed by 0 bases and the J gene end by 4 bases; junction bases not matched to a gene: 9. The CDR3 sequence is 16 residues long. The CDR3 DNA is TGCAGTGCTAGAGATCCCTTCCCGACAGGGTACAATGAGCAGTTCTTC. This encodes CSARDPFPTGYNEQFF.

In this sample, this clonotype turned up a few times. This sequence joins TRBV12-3 or TRBV12-4 and TRBJ1-1, with D possibly matching TRBD1 (5 bases). V lost 2 bases to trimming and J lost 11 bases, with 9 bases between them. CDR3 length: 11 residues. The CDR3 nucleotides are TGTGCCAGCAGTTTAAAGGGGCAGGCTTTCTTT. The encoded protein is CASSLKGQAFF.

This chain links TRBV3-1 with TRBJ2-7; possible D gene TRBD1, 6 bases. Germline V gene sequence: CDR1 LGHDT, CDR2 YNNKEL (reference sequence). The CDR3 has 16 residues. V lost 2 bases and J lost 7, with 21 bases in between. This chain's CDR3 is CASSQRLVGGKGEQYF. As DNA, the CDR3 is TGTGCCAGCAGCCAACGGCTCGTAGGGGGAAAAGGAGAGCAGTACTTC.

This clonotype was recorded a few times. This rearrangement joins TRBV2 to TRBJ1-5; tentatively, D is TRBD1 (5 bases). The ends were cut back, 6 bases at V and 9 bases at J, with 12 bases in the middle. Germline lookup yields CDR1 SNHLY and CDR2 FYNNEI. CDR3 length: 12 amino acids. The CDR3 bases are TGTGCCAGCAGGGGGGACTACGGGCCCCAGCATTTT. Translated: CASRGDYGPQHF.

This clonotype was counted only a few times. The chain links TRBV25-1 to TRBJ2-5, with D perhaps matching TRBD1 (6 bases). CDR1 MGHDK and CDR2 SYGVNS come from the germline V gene. Trimming took off 4 bases at V and 0 bases at J, with 12 bases between the two ends. CDR3 size: 15 residues. The CDR3 loop reads CASSGPGHNQETQYF. The CDR3 DNA reads TGTGCCAGCAGTGGTCCGGGACATAACCAAGAGACCCAGTACTTC.

The CDR3 DNA reads as TGCAGTGCTAGAATGGGCTTGGGGAGAGGGGAATGGGCTTTCTTT. Its translation: CSARMGLGRGEWAFF. V usage is TRBV20-1 and J usage is TRBJ1-1, with TRBD1 as a possible D gene (5 bases). CDR3 size: 15 residues. V gave up 2 bases and J gave up 11 bases, with 24 bases separating them. Looked up from germline, CDR1 is DFQATT and CDR2 is SNEGSKA (reference sequence).

V is TRBV9 and J is TRBJ1-5; no reliable D call. The V gene's germline CDR1 is SGDLS and CDR2 YYNGEE. The length of the CDR3 is 13 residues. The ends were cut back, 0 bases at V and 10 bases at J, with 11 bases in the middle. CDR3 in amino acids: CASSVATGPPQHF. CDR3 nucleotide sequence: TGTGCCAGCAGCGTAGCTACCGGGCCACCCCAGCATTTT.

This rearrangement joins TRBV19 to TRBJ1-1, with TRBD1 matching 8 bases. V lost 5 bases, J lost 3 bases, and 2 bases stayed unmatched. Germline V gives CDR1 LNHDA, CDR2 SQIVND (reference sequence). The CDR3 sequence is 13 residues long. The chain's CDR3 is CASSGQGDTEAFF. The CDR3 DNA reads as TGTGCCAGTAGTGGACAGGGCGACACTGAAGCTTTCTTT.

The genes are TRBV15 and TRBJ2-2, with TRBD2 as a possible D gene (5 bases). The germline CDR1 and CDR2 sequences are LNHNV and YYDKDF (reference sequence). Trimming removed 5 bases from V and 5 bases from J, with 15 bases in between. The CDR3 is 15 residues long. In nucleotides, the CDR3 is TGTGCCACCAGCCTAGAGGGAAGGGTGACCGGGGAGCTGTTTTTT. This sequence encodes CATSLEGRVTGELFF.

CDR3: CASSQDITLGQGGEKLFF. As DNA, the CDR3 is TGCGCCAGCAGCCAAGATATTACACTGGGGCAGGGAGGAGAAAAACTGTTTTTT. The chain combines TRBV4-1 with TRBJ1-4, with a possible D match to TRBD1 (5 bases). The germline V gene has CDR1 MGHRA and CDR2 YSYEKL. CDR3 length: 18 residues. The ends were cut back, 0 bases at V and 8 bases at J, with 22 bases in the middle.

There are a few counts of this clonotype. The genes are TRBV7-6 and TRBJ2-7; perhaps TRBD2 as D (5 bases). Germline assignment: CDR1 SGHVS and CDR2 FNYEAQ. There are 13 residues in the CDR3. The V and J ends lost 6 bases and 6 bases respectively, with 15 bases between them. The CDR3 DNA follows: TGTGCCAGCAGTTCAGGAGGACTCTCCGAGCAGTACTTC. Its protein product is CASSSGGLSEQYF. The full variable domain, rest sourced from reference TRBV7-6 and TRBJ2-7, is GAGVSQSPRYKVTKRGQDVALRCDPISGHVSLYWYRQALGQGPEFLTYFNYEAQQDKSGLPNDRFSAERPEGSISTLTIQRTEQRDSAMYRCASSSGGLSEQYFGPGTRLTVT.

The chain carries TRBV6-1 and TRBJ2-1, with 15 bases aligning to TRBD2. The CDR3 has 16 residues. CDR1 and CDR2 from the germline V gene are MNHNS and SASEGT. Trimming took 6 bases from V and 6 from J; bases not matched to a gene: 6. Here the CDR3 DNA reads TGTGCCAGCAGCGGACTAGCGGGGGGGAGGGGCAATGAGCAGTTCTTC. This encodes CASSGLAGGRGNEQFF.